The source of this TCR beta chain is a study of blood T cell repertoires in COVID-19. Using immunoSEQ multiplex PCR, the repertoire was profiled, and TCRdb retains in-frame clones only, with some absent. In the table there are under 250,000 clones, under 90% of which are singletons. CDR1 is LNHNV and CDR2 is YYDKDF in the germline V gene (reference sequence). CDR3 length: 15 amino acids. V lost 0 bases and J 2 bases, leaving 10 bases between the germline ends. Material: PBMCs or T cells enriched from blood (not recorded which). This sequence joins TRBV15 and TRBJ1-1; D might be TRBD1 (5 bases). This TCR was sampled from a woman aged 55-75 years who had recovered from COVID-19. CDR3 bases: TGTGCCACCAGCAGAGATCAGGGCGGAAACACTGAAGCTTTCTTT. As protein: CATSRDQGGNTEAFF.